One and the same sample provided the 2 T cell receptor beta chains below, sequenced in a study of OX40 agonist ivuxolimab in advanced cancers. The table came from immunoSEQ multiplex PCR; TCRdb's copy has only in-frame clones and leaves some out. The sample contains about 82,000 clones, approximately 87% of which appear only once. Source: CD4+ or CD8+ T cells sorted from blood, taken in a trial of the OX40 agonist ivuxolimab. The receptors were gathered from an adult with an advanced solid tumor such as melanoma, head and neck, liver or kidney cancer.

V and J are TRBV29-1 and TRBJ1-2; D is possibly TRBD1 (5 bases). Germline V gives CDR1 SQVTM, CDR2 ANQGSEA. CDR3 length: 13 residues. V was shortened by 3 bases and J by 2 bases, with 10 bases between the two germline ends. CDR3 nucleotides: TGCAGCGTTGACCGGGGGACGAACTATGGCTACACCTTC. It translates to CSVDRGTNYGYTF. Looking up the rest from reference TRBV29-1 and TRBJ1-2 gives the full variable domain: SAVISQKPSRDICQRGTSLTIQCQVDSQVTMMFWYRQQPGQSLTLIATANQGSEATYESGFVIDKFPISRPNLTFSTLTVSNMSPEDSSIYLCSVDRGTNYGYTFGSGTRLTVV.

The chain recombines TRBV5-6 with TRBJ2-1; D uncertain. V was shortened by 5 bases and J by 4 bases, with 4 bases between the two germline ends. The CDR3 contains 11 residues. Germline CDR1 SGHDT, CDR2 YYEEEE. DNA of the CDR3: TGTGCCAGCAGACAATACAATGAGCAGTTCTTC. Translation gives CASRQYNEQFF.